Listed below are T cell receptor beta chains from one sample, sequenced in a study of CD8 T cells in ankylosing spondylitis. MiXCR was run by TCRdb on the 5' RACE reads, yielding one entry per CDR3 protein. Among roughly 440,000 distinct CDR3 sequences listed, under 20% were seen once. The source material was blood, either unsorted or a sorted T cell fraction (not recorded which). All receptors come from a male donor with ankylosing spondylitis. The CDR3 runs from the conserved cysteine through the conserved F or W. D genes are given only for firm matches. The listing skips clone size in some rows; elsewhere it reads once, few, many or a size class.

J | V | length | size | D | CDR3 | DNA
TRBJ1-1 | TRBV20-1 | 15 | NA | NA | CSAPPGVGDKTEAFF | TGCAGTGCTCCCCCTGGTGTGGGGGATAAGACTGAAGCTTTCTTT
TRBJ1-1 | TRBV19 | 11 | NA | TRBD1 | CATVDRAEAFF | TGTGCCACCGTTGACAGGGCTGAAGCTTTCTTT
TRBJ1-5 | TRBV14 | 13 | many | NA | CASSHNSNQPQHF | TGTGCCAGCAGCCACAATAGCAATCAGCCCCAGCATTTT
TRBJ2-5 | TRBV12-3/TRBV12-4 | 15 | NA | NA | CASSHDRGFGETQYF | TGTGCCAGCAGTCACGATCGGGGGTTTGGGGAGACCCAGTACTTC
TRBJ2-7 | TRBV12-3/TRBV12-4 | 15 | many | TRBD1 | CASSFRAGGGYEQYF | TGTGCCAGCAGTTTTAGAGCAGGGGGCGGGTACGAGCAGTACTTC
TRBJ2-5 | TRBV5-1 | 14 | few | TRBD1 | CASSFNVGGETQYF | TGCGCCAGCAGCTTTAACGTAGGGGGCGAGACCCAGTACTTC
TRBJ2-1 | TRBV20-1 | 14 | few | TRBD2 | CSGGKRGGYNEQFF | TGCAGTGGAGGGAAGCGGGGGGGCTACAATGAGCAGTTCTTC
TRBJ1-1 | TRBV10-3 | 18 | NA | NA | CAIKPNLGTSKENTEAFF | TGTGCCATCAAACCCAATCTAGGGACCTCCAAGGAGAACACTGAAGCTTTCTTT
TRBJ1-5 | TRBV3-1 | 13 | few | NA | CASSQAGDQPQHF | TGTGCCAGCAGCCAAGCGGGGGATCAGCCCCAGCATTTT
TRBJ1-1 | TRBV28 | 12 | NA | NA | CASSPTTAEAFF | TGTGCCAGCAGTCCAACAACCGCTGAAGCTTTCTTT
TRBJ1-2 | TRBV7-6 | 12 | NA | NA | CASSLQDGPWTF | TGTGCCAGCAGCTTACAGGACGGCCCGTGGACCTTC
TRBJ2-5 | TRBV4-1 | 17 | many | NA | CASSQDFSSAGQETQYF | TGCGCCAGCAGCCAAGATTTCTCCTCCGCGGGGCAAGAGACCCAGTACTTC
TRBJ1-5 | TRBV20-1 | 18 | NA | NA | CSARDLPGGLDSNQPQHF | TGCAGTGCTAGAGATCTGCCCGGGGGCCTCGATAGCAATCAGCCCCAGCATTTT
TRBJ2-1 | TRBV6-1 | 14 | few | TRBD2 | CASRKSGANNEQFF | TGTGCCAGCAGGAAGAGCGGGGCGAACAATGAGCAGTTCTTC
TRBJ1-2 | TRBV5-1 | 13 | few | NA | CASSLEGRVGYTF | TGCGCCAGCAGCTTGGAAGGCAGGGTTGGCTACACCTTC
TRBJ2-7 | TRBV3-1 | 15 | NA | TRBD2 | CASSQAGLGTYEQYF | TGTGCCAGCAGCCAAGCCGGACTAGGAACCTACGAGCAGTACTTC
TRBJ1-1 | TRBV6-5 | 15 | NA | NA | CASSYGMLSNTETFF | TGTGCCAGCAGTTACGGGATGCTATCAAACACTGAAACTTTCTTT
TRBJ1-1 | TRBV19 | 13 | NA | NA | CASSIPQGTEAFF | TGTGCCAGTAGTATTCCCCAGGGGACTGAAGCTTTCTTT
TRBJ2-5 | TRBV25-1 | 15 | many | NA | CASSDPDPYRETQYF | TGTGCCAGCAGTGATCCGGACCCCTATCGAGAGACCCAGTACTTC
TRBJ1-6 | TRBV25-1 | 14 | NA | NA | CASSGTALIGTLHF | TGTGCCAGCAGTGGTACGGCCCTCATAGGCACCCTCCACTTT
TRBJ2-7 | TRBV3-1 | 14 | NA | TRBD1 | CASSQAATGFEQYF | TGTGCCAGCAGCCAAGCCGCGACAGGGTTTGAGCAGTACTTC
TRBJ1-2 | TRBV5-1 | 13 | NA | NA | CASSLPGEDGYTF | TGCGCCAGCAGCTTACCCGGGGAGGATGGCTACACCTTC
TRBJ2-5 | TRBV10-2 | 15 | NA | TRBD2 | CASSEAGGRQETQYF | TGCGCCAGCAGTGAGGCGGGGGGGAGGCAAGAGACCCAGTACTTC
TRBJ1-3 | TRBV5-6 | 14 | NA | NA | CASSLGGFGNTIYF | TGTGCCAGCAGCCTAGGGGGTTTCGGAAACACCATATATTTT
TRBJ1-1 | TRBV7-9 | 15 | few | NA | CASSLITGMNTEAFF | TGTGCCAGCAGCTTAATAACAGGGATGAACACTGAAGCTTTCTTT
TRBJ1-1 | TRBV7-2 | 12 | few | NA | CAVTPGRFEAFF | TGTGCCGTTACTCCCGGTCGTTTTGAAGCTTTCTTT
TRBJ2-7 | TRBV7-2 | 15 | NA | NA | CASSLGAGAGYEQYF | TGTGCCAGCAGCTTAGGGGCAGGGGCGGGCTACGAGCAGTACTTC
TRBJ2-1 | TRBV4-3 | 16 | NA | NA | CASSLHRREVYNEQFF | TGCGCCAGCAGCCTCCACCGGAGGGAGGTCTACAATGAGCAGTTCTTC
TRBJ1-5 | TRBV28 | 14 | NA | NA | CASNREGGHQPQHF | TGTGCCAGCAACCGGGAGGGGGGGCATCAGCCCCAGCATTTT
TRBJ1-2 | TRBV4-2 | 16 | few | NA | CASSQGDAGVGYGYTF | TGTGCCAGCAGCCAAGGGGACGCGGGAGTAGGATATGGCTACACCTTC
TRBJ2-1 | TRBV20-1 | 16 | NA | TRBD2 | CSARVVSGSFRNEQFF | TGCAGTGCTAGAGTTGTTAGCGGGAGTTTCCGCAATGAGCAGTTCTTC
TRBJ2-5 | TRBV24-1 | 15 | few | TRBD1 | CATSGTGALQETQYF | TGTGCCACCAGCGGGACAGGGGCCTTACAAGAGACCCAGTACTTC
TRBJ2-1 | TRBV5-1 | 15 | many | TRBD2 | CASSLTSGTYNEQFF | TGCGCCAGCAGCTTGACTAGCGGAACCTACAATGAGCAGTTCTTC
TRBJ2-1 | TRBV5-6 | 15 | NA | TRBD2 | CASSLWEGLYNEQFF | TGTGCCAGCAGCTTGTGGGAGGGCCTTTACAATGAGCAGTTCTTC
TRBJ2-1 | TRBV12-3/TRBV12-4 | 20 | many | TRBD2 | CASRRQGLTAGGSSYNEQFF | TGTGCCAGCAGAAGACAGGGGTTGACAGCGGGGGGGAGCTCCTACAATGAGCAGTTCTTC
TRBJ2-3 | TRBV20-1 | 15 | few | TRBD2 | CSATTGLAGGDTQYF | TGCAGTGCTACCACCGGACTAGCGGGGGGTGATACGCAGTATTTT
TRBJ2-3 | TRBV7-8 | 16 | many | TRBD2 | CASSSRTSGSTDTQYF | TGTGCCAGCAGCTCCCGGACTAGCGGTAGCACAGATACGCAGTATTTT
TRBJ2-5 | TRBV28 | 15 | NA | TRBD2 | CASSLSGRAQETQYF | TGTGCCAGCAGCCTGAGCGGGAGGGCGCAAGAGACCCAGTACTTC
TRBJ1-5 | TRBV12-3/TRBV12-4 | 15 | many | NA | CASSPHPVGKEPQHF | TGTGCCAGCAGTCCCCATCCGGTGGGGAAGGAGCCCCAGCATTTT
TRBJ1-5 | TRBV15 | 15 | many | NA | CATSSSGTSNQPQHF | TGTGCCACCAGCAGCTCCGGGACAAGCAATCAGCCCCAGCATTTT
TRBJ2-7 | TRBV20-1 | 18 | NA | TRBD1 | CRAHTGQGVQTISYEQYF | TGCAGGGCCCACACGGGACAGGGGGTTCAAACCATCTCCTACGAGCAGTACTTC
TRBJ1-2 | TRBV14 | 15 | once | NA | CASSQDPLSVYGYTF | TGTGCCAGCAGCCAAGATCCGCTAAGTGTCTATGGCTACACCTTC
TRBJ1-5 | TRBV12-3/TRBV12-4 | 15 | many | TRBD1 | CASRQGKISNQPQHF | TGTGCCAGCCGACAGGGGAAAATTAGCAATCAGCCCCAGCATTTT
TRBJ1-2 | TRBV7-2 | 14 | few | NA | CASTRTFFNYGYTF | TGTGCCAGTACACGGACCTTCTTTAACTATGGCTACACCTTC
TRBJ1-1 | TRBV12-3/TRBV12-4 | 12 | NA | NA | CASSPNRAEAFF | TGTGCCAGCAGTCCCAACAGGGCGGAGGCTTTCTTT
TRBJ1-5 | TRBV20-1 | 15 | NA | TRBD1 | CSARSEDRDNQPQHF | TGCAGTGCTAGATCTGAGGACAGGGACAATCAGCCCCAGCATTTT
TRBJ1-2 | TRBV15 | 16 | few | TRBD1 | CATSTDRGATNYGYTF | TGTGCCACCAGCACCGACAGGGGGGCGACTAACTATGGCTACACCTTC
TRBJ2-5 | TRBV6-1 | 12 | NA | TRBD1 | CASSWDRETQYF | TGTGCCAGCAGTTGGGACAGGGAGACCCAGTACTTC
TRBJ2-7 | TRBV6-1 | 15 | once | NA | CASSEASGNSYEQYF | TGTGCCAGCAGTGAAGCTTCAGGGAACTCCTACGAGCAGTACTTC
TRBJ1-4 | TRBV18 | 14 | NA | NA | CASSPVVTNEKLFF | TGTGCCAGCTCACCAGTGGTGACTAATGAAAAACTGTTTTTT
TRBJ2-4 | TRBV4-3 | 15 | many | NA | CASSQEGVGKNIQYF | TGCGCCAGCAGCCAAGAAGGGGTAGGCAAAAACATTCAGTACTTC
TRBJ2-2 | TRBV4-3 | 13 | NA | NA | CASSQDVAGELFF | TGCGCCAGCAGCCAAGATGTAGCCGGGGAGCTGTTTTTT
TRBJ2-3 | TRBV5-1 | 15 | NA | NA | CASSLDNPSTDTQYF | TGCGCCAGCAGCTTGGATAACCCTAGCACAGATACGCAGTATTTT